Listed here is a single T cell receptor (beta chain). The sample is drawn from a study of blood T cell repertoires in COVID-19. Across the whole study: The United States, Italy and Spain provided the acute and convalescent COVID-19 samples. Sample material is recorded as cDNA or gDNA derived from T cells, B-cell-depleted T cells, or PBMCs.

The table came from immunoSEQ multiplex PCR; TCRdb's copy has only in-frame clones and leaves some out. The sample lists about 490,000 clones, approximately 85% occurring once. This receptor was identified in a human donor in a cohort sampled during active COVID-19. The sequencing input was peripheral blood.

The DNA for the CDR3 is TGTGCCAGCAGCTTGCCCCAGGGGGCCGCGAACACTGAAGCTTTCTTT. It codes for CASSLPQGAANTEAFF. The V call is TRBV5-4, the J call TRBJ1-1, with 8 bases identical to TRBD1. The CDR3 length is 16 residues. The V and J ends lost 1 base and 1 base, in that order; junction bases with no gene match: 6. The germline V gene has CDR1 SGHNT and CDR2 YYREEE (reference sequence).